Below, 13 T cell receptor beta chains from the same sample are listed, as sequenced in a study of blood T cell repertoires in COVID-19 (dated by TCRdb to 2019 to 2021). To prepare the library, the immunoSEQ multiplex PCR assay was applied. Drawn from immuneACCESS, this table holds only the in-frame rearrangements with V and J called that TCRdb kept. Clones are partly lost; checked studies trace under half to an unresolved V gene and leave the rest unexplained. For this sample the table gives tens of thousands of clones, of which roughly 90% were detected only once. The top ten constitute around 15% of the sample. Input material: peripheral blood. The receptors were gathered from a male donor with acute or convalescent COVID-19.

The chain carries TRBV5-4 and TRBJ2-1, with TRBD1 identical over 7 bases. The CDR3 consists of 16 residues. CDR1 and CDR2 from the germline V gene are SGHNT and YYREEE (reference sequence). The ends lost 4 bases at V and 3 bases at J; junction bases unmatched: 10. Here the CDR3 DNA reads TGTGCCAGCAGCGGGCCTTTCGGACAGGACTACAATGAGCAGTTCTTC. Protein sequence: CASSGPFGQDYNEQFF.

This clone was detected once. This chain uses TRBV2 with TRBJ1-6; D ambiguous. Trimming took off 2 bases at V and 0 bases at J, with 14 bases between the two ends. This CDR3 comprises 18 residues. Germline assignment: CDR1 SNHLY and CDR2 FYNNEI. The CDR3 loop is CASSERSIRSSYNSPLHF. CDR3 in DNA: TGTGCCAGCAGTGAAAGAAGTATACGGAGCTCCTATAATTCACCCCTCCACTTT.

The rearrangement uses TRBV3-1 (or the pseudogene TRBV3-2) and TRBJ1-3; maybe TRBD1 (6 bases). CDR1 is LGHDT and CDR2 is YNNKEL in the germline V gene (reference sequence). With 6 bases removed from V and 2 bases from J, the gap between germline ends came to 11 bases. The CDR3 sequence is 14 residues long. DNA of the CDR3: TGTGCCAGCAGGGTGACAGGAACTGGAAACACCATATATTTT. Translation: CASRVTGTGNTIYF.

The rearrangement links TRBV27 to TRBJ1-4; a weak D match, TRBD1 (5 bases). The CDR3 is 13 residues long. Trimming removed 7 bases at V and 7 bases at J, with 13 bases between. Germline V CDR1 and CDR2: MNHEY, SMNVEV (reference sequence). The CDR3 protein is CASTSGGSEKLFF. CDR3 sequence (DNA): TGTGCCAGCACATCTGGGGGGTCTGAAAAACTGTTTTTT.

The chain recombines TRBV4-1 with TRBJ2-5; D unresolved. V gave up 6 bases and J gave up 2 bases, with 16 bases separating them. The CDR3 loop spans 15 amino acids. Germline V gene lookup returns CDR1 MGHRA and CDR2 YSYEKL. The CDR3, as DNA: TGCGCCAGCAGTATAAACGGGTCTCCTCAAGAGACCCAGTACTTC. It translates to CASSINGSPQETQYF.

V gene TRBV30 combines with J gene TRBJ2-7; possibly TRBD2 for D (6 bases). Looked up from germline, CDR1 is GTSNPN and CDR2 is SVGIG (reference sequence). This CDR3 is 14 amino acids long. The V gene lost 2 bases and the J gene lost 3 bases, with 14 bases spanning the gap. CDR3: CAWSRGLPSYEQYF. As DNA, the CDR3 is TGTGCCTGGAGTCGAGGACTACCGAGCTACGAGCAGTACTTC.

V usage is TRBV4-1 and J usage is TRBJ1-5; possibly TRBD1 for D (6 bases). CDR3 length equals 18 residues. Trimming removed 3 bases from V and 0 bases from J, with 18 bases in between. Germline values: CDR1 MGHRA, CDR2 YSYEKL. The CDR3 sequence is CASSQDSQGSLSNQPQHF. CDR3 sequence (DNA): TGCGCCAGCAGCCAGGACTCACAGGGATCCCTTAGCAATCAGCCCCAGCATTTT.

V is TRBV7-3 and J is TRBJ2-1, with 7 bases fitting TRBD2. J gave up 6 bases and V 2 bases, and 10 bases lay outside the gene matches. CDR1 is SGHTA and CDR2 is FQGTGA in the germline V gene. This CDR3 has 16 amino acids. Here the CDR3 reads CASSLLGSGQGNEQFF. DNA of the CDR3: TGTGCCAGCAGCTTATTGGGTAGCGGGCAGGGCAATGAGCAGTTCTTC. The whole variable domain, remainder taken from reference TRBV7-3 and TRBJ2-1, is GAGVSQTPSNKVTEKGKYVELRCDPISGHTALYWYRQSLGQGPEFLIYFQGTGAADDSGLPNDRFFAVRPEGSVSTLKIQRTERGDSAVYLCASSLLGSGQGNEQFFGPGTRLTVL.

The chain is built from TRBV9 and TRBJ1-5, with 7 bases aligning to TRBD1. This CDR3 is built from 17 residues. Germline-derived CDR1 and CDR2 are SGDLS and YYNGEE. The V segment lost 1 base and the J segment 4 bases; nucleotides outside the gene matches: 11. The CDR3 sequence is CASSVLGTVYLNQPQHF. The CDR3 DNA sequence: TGTGCCAGCAGCGTATTAGGGACAGTCTACTTAAATCAGCCCCAGCATTTT.

The chain couples TRBV6-5 to TRBJ2-1; 10 bases agree with TRBD2. Germline assignment: CDR1 MNHEY and CDR2 SVGAGI. The V gene end was trimmed by 6 bases and the J gene end by 12 bases; junction bases not matched to a gene: 11. This CDR3 is 14 amino acids long. CDR3 sequence: CASSNGLAESRQFF. CDR3 bases: TGTGCCAGCAGCAACGGACTAGCGGAGAGTAGGCAGTTCTTC.

The chain employs TRBV19 and TRBJ1-4, with unresolved D. Germline V gene sequence: CDR1 LNHDA, CDR2 SQIVND (reference sequence). This CDR3 has 16 amino acids. Trimming removed 1 base from V and 6 bases from J, with 15 bases in between. The CDR3 protein is CASSIALLRGDEKLFF. CDR3 DNA sequence: TGTGCCAGTAGTATAGCACTTCTACGGGGTGATGAAAAACTGTTTTTT.

V and J are TRBV11-2 and TRBJ1-1; tentative D call: TRBD1 (6 bases). Deletions cut 5 bases from V and 5 bases from J, with 12 bases between. The CDR3 length is 13 residues. Germline CDR1 SGHAT, CDR2 FQNNGV. DNA for the CDR3: TGTGCCAGCAGCACAGGGCTACAGACTGAAGCTTTCTTT. This sequence encodes CASSTGLQTEAFF.

This rearrangement joins TRBV5-1 to TRBJ2-3, with TRBD2 identical over 10 bases. Germline values: CDR1 SGHRS, CDR2 YFSETQ. The CDR3 is made up of 15 amino acids. V lost 2 bases, J lost 4 bases, and 4 bases stayed unmatched. This CDR3 is CASSLAGGMADTQYF. DNA of the CDR3: TGCGCCAGCAGCTTAGCGGGGGGGATGGCAGATACGCAGTATTTT. Variable domain in full (rest from reference TRBV5-1 and TRBJ2-3): KAGVTQTPRYLIKTRGQQVTLSCSPISGHRSVSWYQQTPGQGLQFLFEYFSETQRNKGNFPGRFSGRQFSNSRSEMNVSTLELGDSALYLCASSLAGGMADTQYFGPGTRLTVL.